A single sample is the source of the 15 T cell receptor beta chains below, sequenced in a study of control samples from healthy donors and cancer patients. The method was immunoSEQ multiplex PCR; TCRdb's version includes in-frame clones alone and lacks a portion of them. The sample has about 130,000 clones; about 95% are singletons. The material sequenced was blood. The receptors were sampled from a man aged 30-40 years in good health.

The chain's CDR3 is CAWSVSLTGYTEAFF. The CDR3 DNA reads as TGTGCCTGGAGTGTATCCCTGACAGGGTACACTGAAGCTTTCTTT. The chain carries TRBV30 and TRBJ1-1; 7 bases match TRBD1. The CDR3 runs 15 residues. The V gene's germline CDR1 is GTSNPN and CDR2 SVGIG (reference sequence). Germline trimming cut 0 bases from V and 3 bases from J; bases unmatched to any gene: 7.

This chain joins TRBV15 and TRBJ1-1; D not certain. The CDR3 extends over 14 amino acids. Deletions cut 7 bases from V and 1 base from J, with 13 bases between. Germline values: CDR1 LNHNV, CDR2 YYDKDF (reference sequence). The DNA of the CDR3 is TGTGCCACCACGGGCGAGGCATGGAACACTGAAGCTTTCTTT. It codes for CATTGEAWNTEAFF.

Remarks on this clone: This sample includes further DNA sequences coding for the same CDR3. The J gene is TRBJ2-7, the V gene TRBV11-2, with TRBD1 identical over 8 bases. This CDR3 is 14 amino acids long. The V gene end was trimmed by 1 base and the J gene end by 4 bases; junction bases not matched to a gene: 3. CDR1 SGHAT and CDR2 FQNNGV come from the germline V gene. Written as DNA, the CDR3 is TGTGCCAGCAGCTTAGGGCAGGGGGCGTACGAGCAGTACTTC. It yields the protein CASSLGQGAYEQYF.

The V and J genes are TRBV10-1 and TRBJ1-1, with D uncertain. The CDR3 extends over 11 amino acids. Looked up from germline, CDR1 is WNHNN and CDR2 is SYGVQD (reference sequence). Trimming removed 2 bases at V and 8 bases at J, with 6 bases between. In nucleotides, the CDR3 is TGCGCCAGCAGTGAGGCAGGAGAAGCTTTCTTT. This gives the protein CASSEAGEAFF.

The gene calls are TRBV28 and TRBJ2-1; weak D call: TRBD1 (5 bases). This CDR3 region has 12 residues. V was pared by 3 bases and J by 7 bases, with 7 bases between. CDR1 is MDHEN and CDR2 is SYDVKM in the germline V gene. CDR3 sequence: CASSLRQNEQFF. As DNA, the CDR3 is TGTGCCAGCAGTTTGAGACAGAATGAGCAGTTCTTC.

This clone appeared a single time. The chain combines TRBV4-1 with TRBJ2-2; TRBD2 agrees at 8 bases. V was clipped by 6 bases and J by 5 bases; unmatched bases: 11. The germline gives CDR1 MGHRA, CDR2 YSYEKL. The CDR3 extends over 16 amino acids. CDR3 DNA: TGCGCCAGCAGGCCCCCAGCGGGGGTCCCGACCGGGGAGCTGTTTTTT. Translating it yields CASRPPAGVPTGELFF.

The chain recombines TRBV28 with TRBJ1-5; D is ambiguous. Trimming stripped 1 base from V and 2 bases from J, with 3 bases between. This CDR3 has 13 amino acids. CDR1 is MDHEN and CDR2 is SYDVKM in the germline V gene. The CDR3 coding sequence is TGTGCCAGCAGTTTATCAGGCAATCAGCCCCAGCATTTT. Residues: CASSLSGNQPQHF. The variable domain in full, completed from reference TRBV28 and TRBJ1-5, reads DVKVTQSSRYLVKRTGEKVFLECVQDMDHENMFWYRQDPGLGLRLIYFSYDVKMKEKGDIPEGYSVSREKKERFSLILESASTNQTSMYLCASSLSGNQPQHFGDGTRLSIL.

V usage is TRBV6-6 and J usage is TRBJ2-3; 7 bases are shared with TRBD1. Unmatched junction bases numbered 8, after V lost 4 bases and J lost 1 base. The CDR3 has 16 amino acids. CDR1 and CDR2 (germline): MNHNY, SVGAGI (reference sequence). The CDR3 protein is CASSSYRGLGTDTQYF. CDR3 in DNA: TGTGCCAGCAGTTCCTACAGGGGATTGGGCACAGATACGCAGTATTTT.

J is TRBJ1-2 and V is TRBV24-1; 9 bases agree with TRBD1. V shed 3 bases and J 2 bases; nucleotides not matched to a gene: 3. This CDR3 region has 15 residues. CDR1 is KGHDR, CDR2 SFDVKD, per germline. CDR3 coding DNA: TGTGCCACCAGTGATCCCGGGACAGGGAACTATGGCTACACCTTC. Protein: CATSDPGTGNYGYTF.

This sequence joins TRBV19 and TRBJ1-1; D ambiguous. The germline V gene has CDR1 LNHDA and CDR2 SQIVND (reference sequence). V was pared by 6 bases and J by 0 bases, with 11 bases between. The CDR3 has 14 amino acids. The CDR3 protein is CASRSRSMNTEAFF. CDR3 sequence (DNA): TGTGCCAGTAGGTCCCGCAGCATGAACACTGAAGCTTTCTTT.

The genes are TRBV9 and TRBJ1-3; D is unresolved. The CDR3 contains 17 residues. Germline V CDR1 and CDR2: SGDLS, YYNGEE. Trimming took off 0 bases at V and 1 base at J, with 14 bases between the two ends. The CDR3 reads CASSVGAAAPSGNTIYF. CDR3 coding DNA: TGTGCCAGCAGCGTAGGTGCGGCGGCCCCATCTGGAAACACCATATATTTT.

The chain links TRBV5-6 to TRBJ1-4; TRBD1 might be the D (5 bases). The CDR3 has 13 amino acids. The germline V gene encodes CDR1 SGHDT and CDR2 YYEEEE. The V end lost 0 bases, the J end lost 7 bases, and 7 bases lay between the germline ends. DNA for the CDR3: TGTGCCAGCAGCTTGGTCAGGGCTGAAAAACTGTTTTTT. It specifies CASSLVRAEKLFF.

This rearrangement joins TRBV3-1 (or the pseudogene TRBV3-2) to TRBJ1-5, with unresolved D. Germline V gives CDR1 LGHDT, CDR2 YNNKEL (reference sequence). Trimming pared 2 bases from V and 1 base from J, leaving 6 bases between. The length of the CDR3 is 14 residues. The CDR3 DNA is TGTGCCAGCAGCCAAAGGAGGAGCAATCAGCCCCAGCATTTT. It yields the protein CASSQRRSNQPQHF.

This clone showed up just once. The rearrangement uses TRBV4-1 and TRBJ1-2; 8 bases fit TRBD1. The V segment lost 2 bases and the J segment 4 bases; nucleotides outside the gene matches: 3. Germline CDR1 reads MGHRA; CDR2 reads YSYEKL. The CDR3 has 14 residues. The CDR3 reads CASSQLTGGYGYTF. The CDR3 DNA reads TGCGCCAGCAGCCAACTAACAGGGGGCTATGGCTACACCTTC.

The V and J genes are TRBV27 and TRBJ2-5, with no clear D. The CDR3 covers 15 residues. Germline values: CDR1 MNHEY, CDR2 SMNVEV (reference sequence). Between the trimmed V and J ends, which lost 2 bases and 0 bases, there was a span of 10 bases. The CDR3 loop reads CASSLLGRNQETQYF. In DNA form, the CDR3 reads TGTGCCAGCAGTTTACTTGGACGGAACCAAGAGACCCAGTACTTC.